A single sample gave rise to the 14 T cell receptor beta chains below, sequenced in a study of human T cells and chemical hapten exposure. TCRdb independently ran MiXCR on the RACE reads; one entry per CDR3 protein. This sample has 100,000 or so distinct CDR3 sequences, with approximately 10% found just once. Time point in this sample: patch test 2, 6 weeks after DPC sensitization. Treatment here: therapeutic diphenylcyclopropenone sensitization with weekly scalp DPC. Sequencing was performed on whole blood, taken in connection with sensitization to the hapten diphenylcyclopropenone (DPC). Receptors originate from a middle-aged man with alopecia areata. Some clones in this sample may be carry-over from other donors' samples.

The chain is built from TRBV5-1 and TRBJ2-2, with 12 bases matching TRBD2. CDR1 is SGHRS, CDR2 YFSETQ, per germline. The CDR3 has 16 amino acids. V shed 4 bases, J shed 6 bases, and the junction held 7 bases outside the gene matches. CDR3 in amino acids: CASSAQLAGGAGELFF. CDR3 coding DNA: TGCGCCAGCAGCGCGCAACTAGCGGGAGGCGCCGGGGAGCTGTTTTTT.

On this clonotype itself: Germline is not matched at one junction end, which may reflect a read error. The J gene is TRBJ2-1, the V gene TRBV9; tentatively, D is TRBD2 (6 bases). This CDR3 is built from 14 residues. The germline CDR1 and CDR2 sequences are SGDLS and YYNGEE. Here the CDR3 DNA reads TGTGCCAGCAGCGGTTCCGGGACTTACAGTGAGCAGTTCTTC. Translating it yields CASSGSGTYSEQFF.

With regard to this clonotype: The CDR3 does not close with the conserved phenylalanine or tryptophan, likely indicating a read error. The DNA is omitted, as the CDR3 cannot be located on it reliably, and the CDR3 follows TCRdb's listing. This chain uses TRBV3-1 with TRBJ1-2; TRBD1 is the table's D call and was not checked against the DNA. Germline V CDR1 and CDR2: LGHDT, YNNKEL (reference sequence). The CDR3 is 10 residues long, ends included. The CDR3 sequence: CASSQPSEGV.

This clonotype was counted many times. The V call is TRBV11-2, the J call TRBJ2-3; 11 nucleotides match TRBD2. The V and J ends lost 2 bases and 2 bases, in that order; junction bases with no gene match: 12. Germline V gives CDR1 SGHAT, CDR2 FQNNGV. The length of the CDR3 is 19 residues. CDR3 nucleotide sequence: TGTGCCAGCAGCTTAAGGGCTCGGATAGCGGGAGGGCCCACAGATACGCAGTATTTT. Encoded protein: CASSLRARIAGGPTDTQYF.

This clonotype was observed at least ten times. This sequence joins TRBV27 and TRBJ1-4; D possibly corresponds to TRBD1 (6 bases). The V and J ends lost 6 bases and 3 bases respectively, with 11 bases between them. Germline assignment: CDR1 MNHEY and CDR2 SMNVEV (reference sequence). The CDR3 spans 14 residues. The CDR3 here is CASRLDSPNEKLFF. CDR3 in DNA: TGTGCCAGCAGGTTGGACAGTCCTAATGAAAAACTGTTTTTT.

The rearrangement links TRBV20-1 to TRBJ1-5, with D perhaps TRBD1 (6 bases). The ends were cut back, 6 bases at V and 7 bases at J, with 13 bases in the middle. The length of the CDR3 is 12 residues. Germline-derived CDR1 and CDR2 are DFQATT and SNEGSKA (reference sequence). CDR3 in DNA: TGCAGTGCCCGTCCCGGGGGCCAGCCCCAGCATTTT. Its translation: CSARPGGQPQHF.

The CDR3 reads CASSQDLARGRSNYGYTF. In nucleotides, the CDR3 is TGCGCCAGCAGCCAAGATCTCGCCAGGGGGCGGAGTAACTATGGCTACACCTTC. The chain employs TRBV4-3 and TRBJ1-2; TRBD1 matches 8 bases. The germline gives CDR1 LGHNA, CDR2 YSLEER. J gave up 1 base and V 0 bases, and 10 bases lay outside the gene matches. This CDR3 contains 18 residues.

The rearrangement uses TRBV10-3 and TRBJ2-1; the D gene is possibly TRBD2 (5 bases). Trimming took off 2 bases at V and 0 bases at J, with 11 bases between the two ends. CDR3 length: 16 residues. CDR1 is ENHRY and CDR2 is SYGVKD in the germline V gene. CDR3 loop: CAISEDPRDSYNEQFF. CDR3 sequence (DNA): TGTGCCATCAGTGAGGATCCCCGGGACTCCTACAATGAGCAGTTCTTC.

The chain combines TRBV7-2 with TRBJ2-5, with D perhaps matching TRBD2 (6 bases). Germline values: CDR1 SGHTA, CDR2 FQGNSA. The CDR3 consists of 16 residues. With 1 base removed from V and 2 bases from J, the gap between germline ends came to 14 bases. The chain's CDR3 is CASSLGGVGGQETQYF. The CDR3, as DNA: TGTGCCAGCAGCTTAGGCGGGGTCGGGGGACAAGAGACCCAGTACTTC. Looking up the rest from reference TRBV7-2 and TRBJ2-5 gives the full variable domain: GAGVSQSPSNKVTEKGKDVELRCDPISGHTALYWYRQSLGQGLEFLIYFQGNSAPDKSGLPSDRFSAERTGGSVSTLTIQRTQQEDSAVYLCASSLGGVGGQETQYFGPGTRLLVL.

This clonotype was picked up many times. J is TRBJ1-2 and V is TRBV6-1; D unclear. The CDR3 has 12 residues. Germline values: CDR1 MNHNS, CDR2 SASEGT. V was pared by 8 bases and J by 8 bases, with 15 bases between. The CDR3 sequence: CASLVLGSGYTF. The CDR3 bases are TGTGCCAGCCTCGTACTCGGTTCCGGCTACACCTTC.

V is TRBV5-6 and J is TRBJ2-3; weak D call: TRBD1 (6 bases). Germline V gene lookup returns CDR1 SGHDT and CDR2 YYEEEE. Trimming removed 4 bases at V and 3 bases at J, with 6 bases between. This CDR3 is 12 amino acids long. CDR3 nucleotides: TGTGCCAGCAGCACAGGGACAGATACGCAGTATTTT. It yields the protein CASSTGTDTQYF.

This clonotype was detected a few times. V gene TRBV7-2 combines with J gene TRBJ2-2; D is undetermined. Germline V gene lookup returns CDR1 SGHTA and CDR2 FQGNSA. The CDR3 loop spans 15 amino acids. V shed 5 bases and J shed 8 bases, with 18 bases lying between them. The CDR3 bases are TGTGCCAGCAGCCTGACTGCCTTAAACTCTGGGGAGCTGTTTTTT. Translated, it gives CASSLTALNSGELFF.

V gene TRBV6-6 combines with J gene TRBJ2-3; tentative D call: TRBD2 (5 bases). Germline assignment: CDR1 MNHNY and CDR2 SVGAGI (reference sequence). V gave up 0 bases and J gave up 3 bases, with 16 bases separating them. The CDR3 totals 17 residues. Here the CDR3 DNA reads TGTGCCAGCAGTTACTCGCGGGCAGGACGCCAGACAGATACGCAGTATTTT. Translating gives CASSYSRAGRQTDTQYF.

This clonotype was picked up a small number of times. V is TRBV7-2 and J is TRBJ2-7; 8 nucleotides line up with TRBD1. The CDR3 sequence is 17 residues long. With V trimmed by 2 bases and J by 11 bases, 20 bases remained unmatched. The germline CDR1 and CDR2 sequences are SGHTA and FQGNSA. In DNA form, the CDR3 reads TGTGCCAGCAGCTTATATCCCGGCCAGGGGGCGACCCCAACAGAGTACTTC. Protein: CASSLYPGQGATPTEYF.